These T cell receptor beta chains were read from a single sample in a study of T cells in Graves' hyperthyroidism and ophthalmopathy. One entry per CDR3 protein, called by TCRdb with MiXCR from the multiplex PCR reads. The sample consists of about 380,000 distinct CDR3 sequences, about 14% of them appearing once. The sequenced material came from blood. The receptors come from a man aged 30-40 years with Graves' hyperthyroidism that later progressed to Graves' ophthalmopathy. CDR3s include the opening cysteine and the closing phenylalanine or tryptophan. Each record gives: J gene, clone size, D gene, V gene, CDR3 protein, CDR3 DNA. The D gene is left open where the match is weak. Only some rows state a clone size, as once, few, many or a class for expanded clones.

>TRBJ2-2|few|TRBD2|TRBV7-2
CASSWTSGGARTGELFF
TGTGCCAGCAGCTGGACTAGCGGGGGGGCTCGCACCGGGGAGCTGTTTTTT
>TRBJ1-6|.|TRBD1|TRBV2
CASRRGQGYSPLHF
TGTGCCAGCAGACGGGGACAGGGGTACTCACCCCTCCACTTT
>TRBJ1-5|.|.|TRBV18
CASSPTAGAVNQPQHF
TGTGCCAGCTCACCCACTGCAGGGGCGGTAAATCAGCCCCAGCATTTT
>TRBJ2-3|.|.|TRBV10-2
CASRGITDTQYF
TGCGCCAGCCGGGGGATCACAGATACGCAGTATTTT
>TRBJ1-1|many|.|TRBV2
CASKDSSMNTEAFF
TGTGCCAGCAAGGACAGCAGCATGAACACTGAAGCTTTCTTT
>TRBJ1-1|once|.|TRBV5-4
CASSPRESNTEAFF
TGTGCCAGTTCTCCCAGGGAGTCGAACACTGAAGCTTTCTTT
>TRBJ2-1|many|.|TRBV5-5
CASSLITSSYNEQFF
TGTGCCAGCAGCTTAATAACGAGCTCCTACAATGAGCAGTTCTTC
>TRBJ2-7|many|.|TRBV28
CASSLAGTTREQYF
TGTGCCAGCAGTTTAGCGGGGACCACGAGGGAGCAGTACTTC
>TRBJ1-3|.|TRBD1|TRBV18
CASSGGQGGDGNTIYF
TGTGCCAGCTCAGGCGGACAGGGAGGAGATGGAAACACCATATATTTT
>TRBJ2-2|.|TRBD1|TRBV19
CASSMIWTGRGTGELFF
TGTGCCAGTAGTATGATCTGGACAGGGCGCGGGACCGGGGAGCTGTTTTTT